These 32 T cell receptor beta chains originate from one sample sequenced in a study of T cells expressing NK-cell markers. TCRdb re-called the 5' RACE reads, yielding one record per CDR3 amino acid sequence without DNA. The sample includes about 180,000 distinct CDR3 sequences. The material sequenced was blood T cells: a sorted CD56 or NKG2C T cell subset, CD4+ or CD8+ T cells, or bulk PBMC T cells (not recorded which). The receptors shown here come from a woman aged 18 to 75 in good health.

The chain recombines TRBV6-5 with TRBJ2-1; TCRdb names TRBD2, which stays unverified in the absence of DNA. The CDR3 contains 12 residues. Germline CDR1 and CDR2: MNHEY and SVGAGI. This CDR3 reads CASPSPVGEQFF.

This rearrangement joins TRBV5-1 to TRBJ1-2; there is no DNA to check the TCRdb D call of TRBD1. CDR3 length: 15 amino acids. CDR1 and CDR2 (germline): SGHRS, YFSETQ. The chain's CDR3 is CASSLIGGGGYGYTF. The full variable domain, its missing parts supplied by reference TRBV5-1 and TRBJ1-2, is KAGVTQTPRYLIKTRGQQVTLSCSPISGHRSVSWYQQTPGQGLQFLFEYFSETQRNKGNFPGRFSGRQFSNSRSEMNVSTLELGDSALYLCASSLIGGGGYGYTFGSGTRLTVV.

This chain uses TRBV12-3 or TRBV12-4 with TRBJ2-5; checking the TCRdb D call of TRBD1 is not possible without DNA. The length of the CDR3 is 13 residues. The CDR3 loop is CASSSGGVGTQYF.

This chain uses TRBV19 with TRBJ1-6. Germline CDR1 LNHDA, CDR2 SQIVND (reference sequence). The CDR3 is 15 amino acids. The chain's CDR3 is CASTSGQGLGSPLHF.

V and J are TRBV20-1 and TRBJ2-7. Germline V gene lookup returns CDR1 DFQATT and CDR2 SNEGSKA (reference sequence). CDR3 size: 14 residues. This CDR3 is CSASRPIEAYEQYF.

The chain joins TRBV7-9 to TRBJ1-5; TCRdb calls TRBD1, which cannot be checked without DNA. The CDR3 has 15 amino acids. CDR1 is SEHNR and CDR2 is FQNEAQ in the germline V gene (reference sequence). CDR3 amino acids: CASSSGTRTDQPQHF.

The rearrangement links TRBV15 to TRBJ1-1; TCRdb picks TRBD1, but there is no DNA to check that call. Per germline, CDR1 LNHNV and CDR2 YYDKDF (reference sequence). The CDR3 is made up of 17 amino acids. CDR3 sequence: CATSRFPGGPRNTEAFF.

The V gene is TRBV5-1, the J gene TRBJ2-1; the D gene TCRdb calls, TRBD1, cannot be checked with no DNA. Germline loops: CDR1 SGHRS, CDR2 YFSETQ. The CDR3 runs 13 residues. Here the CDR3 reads CASSYDRVDEQFF.

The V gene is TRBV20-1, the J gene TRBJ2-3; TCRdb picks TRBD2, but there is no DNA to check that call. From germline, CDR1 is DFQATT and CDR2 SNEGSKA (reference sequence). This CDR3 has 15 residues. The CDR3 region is CSAREASGSGDTQYF.

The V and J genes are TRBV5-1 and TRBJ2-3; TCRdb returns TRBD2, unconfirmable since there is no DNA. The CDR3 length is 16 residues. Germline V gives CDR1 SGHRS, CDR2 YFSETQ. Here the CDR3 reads CASSPPGLAKTDTQYF.

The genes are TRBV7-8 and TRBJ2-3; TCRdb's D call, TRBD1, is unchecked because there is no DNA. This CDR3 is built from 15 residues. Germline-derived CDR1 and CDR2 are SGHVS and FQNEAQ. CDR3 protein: CASSLRGVGTDTQYF.

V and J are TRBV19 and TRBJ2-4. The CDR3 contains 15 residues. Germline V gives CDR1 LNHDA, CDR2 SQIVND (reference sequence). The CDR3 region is CASSIGRPRGNIQYF.

The CDR3: CASSATGGRETQYF. J is TRBJ2-5 and V is TRBV7-8; TCRdb indicates TRBD1, and absent DNA this call remains unverified. This CDR3 has 14 residues. Germline assignment: CDR1 SGHVS and CDR2 FQNEAQ.

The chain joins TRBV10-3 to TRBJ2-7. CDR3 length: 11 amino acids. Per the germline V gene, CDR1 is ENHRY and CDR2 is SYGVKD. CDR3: CAISSNYEQYF.

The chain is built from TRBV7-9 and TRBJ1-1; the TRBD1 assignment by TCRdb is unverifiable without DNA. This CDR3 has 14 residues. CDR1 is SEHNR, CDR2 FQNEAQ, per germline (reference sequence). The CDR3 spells CASSLSRGTDEAFF.

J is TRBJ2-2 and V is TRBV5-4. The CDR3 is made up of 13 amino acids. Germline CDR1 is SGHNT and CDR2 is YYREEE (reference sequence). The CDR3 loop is CASSLPNTGELFF.

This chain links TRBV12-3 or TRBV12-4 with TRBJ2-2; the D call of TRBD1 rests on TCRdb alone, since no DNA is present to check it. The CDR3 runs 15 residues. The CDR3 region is CASSPLVGALGELFF.

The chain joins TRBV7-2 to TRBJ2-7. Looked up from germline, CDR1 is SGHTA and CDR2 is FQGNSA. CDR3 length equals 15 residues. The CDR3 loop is CASSQTRGNSYEQYF.

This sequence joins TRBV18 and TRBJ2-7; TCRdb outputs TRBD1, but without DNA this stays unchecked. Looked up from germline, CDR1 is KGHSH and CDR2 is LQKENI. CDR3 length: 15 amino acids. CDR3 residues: CASSRGTGFGYEQYF.

The CDR3 protein is CASSQGVRAGELFF. The chain joins TRBV4-1 to TRBJ2-2. Germline V CDR1 and CDR2: MGHRA, YSYEKL. The CDR3 covers 14 residues.

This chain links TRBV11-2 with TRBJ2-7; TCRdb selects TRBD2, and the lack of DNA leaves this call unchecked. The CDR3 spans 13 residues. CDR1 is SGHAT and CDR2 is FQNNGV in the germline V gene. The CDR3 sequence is CASSFGQRGEQYF. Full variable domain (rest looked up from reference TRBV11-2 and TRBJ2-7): EAGVAQSPRYKIIEKRQSVAFWCNPISGHATLYWYQQILGQGPKLLIQFQNNGVVDDSQLPKDRFSAERLKGVDSTLKIQPAKLEDSAVYLCASSFGQRGEQYFGPGTRLTVT.

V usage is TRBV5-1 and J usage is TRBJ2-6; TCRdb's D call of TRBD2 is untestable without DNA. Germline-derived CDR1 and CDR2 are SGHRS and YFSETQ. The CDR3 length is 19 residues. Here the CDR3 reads CASSLASASGNQGANVLTF.

The CDR3 is CASSLKRAQIDTQYF. The chain employs TRBV7-9 and TRBJ2-3; the TCRdb D gene call, TRBD1, has no DNA to confirm it. Germline CDR1 reads SEHNR; CDR2 reads FQNEAQ (reference sequence). The CDR3 loop spans 15 amino acids.

CDR3 loop: CAITSERVQDTQYF. V usage is TRBV10-3 and J usage is TRBJ2-3; there is no DNA to check the TCRdb D call of TRBD2. The CDR3 has 14 residues. Germline CDR1 reads ENHRY; CDR2 reads SYGVKD.

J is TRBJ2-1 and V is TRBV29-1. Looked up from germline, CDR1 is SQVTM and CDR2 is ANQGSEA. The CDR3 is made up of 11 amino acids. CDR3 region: CSVSHNNEQFF.

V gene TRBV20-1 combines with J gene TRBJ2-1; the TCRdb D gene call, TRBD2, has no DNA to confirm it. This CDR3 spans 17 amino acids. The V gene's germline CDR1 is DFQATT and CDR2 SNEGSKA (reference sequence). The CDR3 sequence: CSASGVRASGSWNEQFF.

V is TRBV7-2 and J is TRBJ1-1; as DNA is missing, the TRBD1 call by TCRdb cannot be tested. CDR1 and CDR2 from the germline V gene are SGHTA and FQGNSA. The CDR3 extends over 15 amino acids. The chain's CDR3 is CASSARQGLGTEAFF.

The CDR3 here is CSARPGLAGGKQYF. The chain uses TRBV20-1 and TRBJ2-7; TCRdb outputs TRBD2, but without DNA this stays unchecked. There are 14 residues in the CDR3. Per the germline V gene, CDR1 is DFQATT and CDR2 is SNEGSKA (reference sequence).

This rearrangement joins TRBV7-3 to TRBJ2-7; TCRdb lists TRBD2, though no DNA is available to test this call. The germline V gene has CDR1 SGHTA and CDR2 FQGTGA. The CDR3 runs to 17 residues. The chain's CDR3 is CASSLRIGTSVSYEQYF. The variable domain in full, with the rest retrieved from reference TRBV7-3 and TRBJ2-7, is GAGVSQTPSNKVTEKGKYVELRCDPISGHTALYWYRQSLGQGPEFLIYFQGTGAADDSGLPNDRFFAVRPEGSVSTLKIQRTERGDSAVYLCASSLRIGTSVSYEQYFGPGTRLTVT.

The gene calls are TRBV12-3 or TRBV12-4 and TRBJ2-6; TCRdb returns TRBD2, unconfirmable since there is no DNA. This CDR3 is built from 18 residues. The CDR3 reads CASSYIAGVMSGANVLTF.

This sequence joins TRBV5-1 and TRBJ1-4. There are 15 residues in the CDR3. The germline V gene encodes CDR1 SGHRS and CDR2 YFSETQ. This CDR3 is CASSLGGQAHEKLFF.

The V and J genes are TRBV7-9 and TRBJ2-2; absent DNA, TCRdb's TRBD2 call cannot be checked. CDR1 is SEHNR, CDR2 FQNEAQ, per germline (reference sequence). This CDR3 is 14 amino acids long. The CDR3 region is CASSLGLNTGELFF. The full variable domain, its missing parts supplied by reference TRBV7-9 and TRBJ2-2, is DTGVSQNPRHKITKRGQNVTFRCDPISEHNRLYWYRQTLGQGPEFLTYFQNEAQLEKSRLLSDRFSAERPKGSFSTLEIQRTEQGDSAMYLCASSLGLNTGELFFGEGSRLTVL.